The present entry profiles one T cell receptor beta chain with its context. This clone was seen more than once but under ten times. Its antigen is currently not known. No much larger clone is present one base from it, and per-base qualities are unavailable. This entry comes from a study of blood T cell repertoires in COVID-19 (dated by TCRdb to about 2020). Study-level background: The collaborator samples originated in the United States, Italy and Spain and spanned the acute and convalescent phases of COVID-19. The prospective study material was composed of cDNA or gDNA derived from T cells, B-cell-depleted T cells, or PBMCs. Subjects who had been exposed to COVID-19, were actively infected with it, or had recovered from it provided the deeply sampled blood TCRbeta repertoires that made up the dataset. The repertoires were made available in a free public database intended to serve as a resource for research on the immune response to SARS-CoV-2. The samples were drawn from the first 160 participants of the ongoing ImmuneRACE study and from over 950 subjects provided by 6 global collaborators. The sample metadata nearly always contained a de-identified subject ID, COVID-19 status, age in years and sex. Where available, HLA class I and class II types were taken from metadata supplied by the sample provider and were not determined by assay-based typing.

Beyond this particular receptor, the publication reports: How much clinical and demographic metadata was included differed by source and by participant, and the metadata was provided uncurated.

The collaborating institutions used their own protocols to collect whole blood in K2EDTA tubes. For TCRbeta analysis, collaborators shipped samples as frozen whole blood, isolated PBMCs, or DNA extracted from either of those sample types. Trimming costs V 0 bases and J 1 base, and their ends lie 10 bases apart. Based on the germline V gene, the CDR1 and CDR2 sequences are MNHEY and SVGAGI. The CDR3 goes from the cysteine to the phenylalanine over 15 residues. Left in the record is the CDR3 DNA by itself, 45 bases read in frame from the first base. TCRbeta CDR3 regions were amplified from genomic DNA using the immunoSEQ Assay, a bias-controlled multiplex PCR. The authors' analysis ran thus. Nucleated cell counts per sample were estimated from amplification of reference gene primers within the assay. To quantify the absolute abundance of each unique TCRbeta CDR3 rearrangement, sequence reads were collapsed and filtered. For each sample, productive Simpson clonality was calculated as the square root of Simpson's diversity index over productive rearrangements. This is the immuneACCESS table as TCRdb keeps it, with only in-frame sequences that have V and J called. A part of the clones is gone; compared with another copy, unresolved V genes explain less than half, and the rest is unexplained. The DNA was the basis for D and trimming; V, J and clone size are from that table. For this sample the table gives about 120,000 clones, of which about 88% were detected only once. The ten largest make up about 1% of the sample.

The sequence came from a woman of 80 years or more with acute or convalescent COVID-19. The chain links TRBV6-5 with TRBJ2-7; the best D guess is TRBD1, with 6 bases matching. The sample comprised peripheral blood. In nucleotides, the sequence is TGTGCCAGCAGTTACTCGAATCAGGGGTCCTACGAGCAGTACTTC. Translated, it reads CASSYSNQGSYEQYF.